This T cell receptor (beta chain) was identified in a study of tumor and adjacent non-tumor tissue in lung cancer. About the research overall: Patients were aged about 30 to 76, ten or so men and a handful of women, stage I to III.

Germline-derived CDR1 and CDR2 are DFQATT and SNEGSKA (reference sequence). Trimming cost V 8 bases and J 6 bases, with 23 bases left between them. CDR3 length: 15 amino acids. RNA was extracted from bulk tissue without any cell sorting. Three rounds of nested PCR, following a modified ARM-PCR protocol, produced the TCRbeta library. TCRdb redid the calling of the multiplex PCR reads with MiXCR, one entry per CDR3 protein. The table shows 100,000 to 150,000 distinct CDR3 sequences, with around three fifths occurring only once. The sequencing input was lung tumor tissue. V is TRBV20-1 and J is TRBJ1-3; D possibly corresponds to TRBD1 (5 bases). The sequence was collected from a man aged 30-40 years with non-small cell lung cancer. The CDR3 nucleotides read TGCAGTTTTAGAGGGGATCCAAGGGATGAAAACACCATATATTTT. This sequence encodes CSFRGDPRDENTIYF.